This TCR beta chain was sequenced in a study of shared clonotypes between healthy human individuals. Study outcomes and limitations: Clonotypes that were shared across a few donors made up around 5% of naive CD4 clonotypes. Large depth notwithstanding, sorted-subset sequencing proved incomplete by rarefaction. The authors sampled blood alone, and tissue repertoires likely differ.

Naive CD8 populations comprised CD45RO-negative cells positively selected for CCR7, excluding terminally differentiated effector memory CD45RA+ cells. To note about this clone: Its antigen is still unknown.

Original processing notes: Filtering differed, since immunoSEQ gave only junction sequences and no quality scores. Sequenced by immunoSEQ multiplex PCR; TCRdb stores in-frame clones only, minus some. V and J calls and clone size follow that table, whereas D and trimming were derived from the DNA. The sample has 2 million or so clones, approximately 95% seen once. Between the trimmed V and J ends, which lost 4 bases and 1 base, there was a span of 13 bases. This CDR3 is built from 15 residues. Germline V gene sequence: CDR1 MGHRA, CDR2 YSYEKL. This receptor was taken from a man in his late teens or twenties in good health. This chain connects TRBV4-1 to TRBJ1-2, with D possibly matching TRBD1 (5 bases). The sequencing input was naive CD8+ T cells sorted from blood. The CDR3 here is CASSPTRQLNYGYTF. CDR3 in DNA: TGCGCCAGCAGCCCTACGAGACAGCTTAACTATGGCTACACCTTC.